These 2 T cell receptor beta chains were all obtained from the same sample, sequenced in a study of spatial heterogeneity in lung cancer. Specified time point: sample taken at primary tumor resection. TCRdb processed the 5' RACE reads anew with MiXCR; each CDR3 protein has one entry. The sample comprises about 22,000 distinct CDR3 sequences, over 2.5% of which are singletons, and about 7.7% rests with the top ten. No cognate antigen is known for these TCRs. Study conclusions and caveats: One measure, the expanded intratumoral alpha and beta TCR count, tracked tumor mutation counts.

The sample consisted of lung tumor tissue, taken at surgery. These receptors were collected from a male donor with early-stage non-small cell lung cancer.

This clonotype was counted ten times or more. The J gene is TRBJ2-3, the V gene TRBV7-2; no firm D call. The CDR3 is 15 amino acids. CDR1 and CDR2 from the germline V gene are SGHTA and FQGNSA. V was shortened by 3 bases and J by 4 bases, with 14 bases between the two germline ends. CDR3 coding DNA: TGTGCCAGCAGCTTTCGTCCGTCGGCAGCAGATACGCAGTATTTT. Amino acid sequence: CASSFRPSAADTQYF.

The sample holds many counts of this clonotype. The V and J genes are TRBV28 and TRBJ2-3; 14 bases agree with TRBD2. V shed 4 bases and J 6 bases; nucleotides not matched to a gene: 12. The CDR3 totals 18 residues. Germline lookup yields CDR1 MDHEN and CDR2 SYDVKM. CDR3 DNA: TGTGCCAGCAGTTACCCGGGACTAGCGGGAGAGATGGTGGATACGCAGTATTTT. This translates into CASSYPGLAGEMVDTQYF.